This note documents a single T cell receptor (beta chain) sequence. Its antigen remains unidentified. Qualities for individual bases were not recorded, and no much larger clone is one base off. This record comes from a study of CD8 T cells in ankylosing spondylitis (dated by TCRdb to about 2017). About the full investigation: T cell receptor beta repertoires were profiled in healthy donors and ankylosing spondylitis patients so that disease-linked TCR variants could be found. The whole study cohort included over a hundred healthy donors and about two dozen ankylosing spondylitis patients. Peripheral blood was sampled, and synovial fluid was also collected from ankylosing spondylitis patients.

Sequencer: Illumina HiSeq 2500. Quantitative 5'-RACE with molecular barcodes was the method used to prepare the TCR beta libraries. Turning to the authors' computational methods: A new computational method, built on a probabilistic model of VDJ rearrangement, was used to identify disease-linked TCR variants. TCRdb reworked the public reads: Q25 trimming with fastp, MiXCR clone assembly, productive beta chains retained. CDR3 protein duplicates are merged, each entry listing the most common genes and DNA. TCRdb's processing, not the authors', yielded these V and J calls. Counted in this sample were under 950,000 distinct CDR3 sequences; roughly 19% of them appeared once. Around 19% of the sample goes to the ten largest clones. What the research found in general, with its limitations: Blood from ankylosing spondylitis patients appeared to be characterized by a TCR beta motif composed of 7 to 9 highly homologous amino acid variants. A CD8+ phenotype was shown by the disease-linked clones, which were found at relatively low frequencies in peripheral blood. Some of the motif variants had been reported before in the synovial fluid and blood of reactive arthritis patients, a finding that suggests common disease-initiation mechanisms. The disease-linked clones were reported to be significantly enriched in matched synovial fluid samples from ankylosing spondylitis patients.

The CDR3 runs 15 amino acids, cysteine and phenylalanine included. The CDR3 DNA has 45 bases and is translated from base 1. For CDR1 and CDR2, the germline V gene (reference sequence) lists DFQATT and SNEGSKA. Source material: blood, either unsorted or a sorted T cell fraction (not recorded which). The source of this sequence is a male donor with ankylosing spondylitis. The chain couples TRBV20-1 to TRBJ1-1; 11 nucleotides in the junction match TRBD1. At the DNA level, the sequence is TGCATCCTGGACAGGGGGCACATGGGGGGCACTGAAGCTTTCTTT. Its translation is CILDRGHMGGTEAFF.